A selection of T cell receptor beta chains follows, all from one sample in a study of T cell responses to AZD1222 COVID-19 vaccine. The table came from immunoSEQ multiplex PCR; TCRdb's copy has only in-frame clones and leaves some out. The sample has about 100,000 clones; about 86% are singletons. Material: peripheral blood, obtained on day 0 of AZD1222 vaccination. These receptors were taken from an adult in good health. Each CDR3 is given with its conserved first and last residue. The D gene is left open where the match is weak. Size is stated for part of the rows, as once, few or many counts, or as a class when the clone is expanded.

TRBV19	TRBJ1-1	-	-	TGTGCCAGTAGTATAGGGGGTGCTGTTGAAGCTTTCTTT	CASSIGGAVEAFF
TRBV19	TRBJ1-6	-	-	TGTGCCAGTAGTATCTCGAAAGGTGGACCGAATAATTCACCCCTCCACTTT	CASSISKGGPNNSPLHF
TRBV2	TRBJ2-5	-	few	TGTGCCAGCAGCCTCGTAACGGGCCCAGGAGGCCAGTACTTC	CASSLVTGPGGQYF
TRBV19	TRBJ2-5	TRBD1	-	TGTGCCAGTAGTTCCCAGACCGGGACAGGGGCCGGGGGGACCCAGTACTTC	CASSSQTGTGAGGTQYF
TRBV11-3	TRBJ1-6	-	once	TGTGCCAGCAGCCCCCGGGGAGATAATTCACCCCTCCACTTT	CASSPRGDNSPLHF
TRBV6-5	TRBJ2-7	-	-	TGTGCCAGCAGTTACTCCGAGCGGCCCTACGAGCAGTACTTC	CASSYSERPYEQYF
TRBV9	TRBJ1-6	-	-	TGTGCCAGCAGCCGAACCGAGGGGGGTTCACCCCTCCACTTT	CASSRTEGGSPLHF
TRBV6-1	TRBJ1-6	-	-	TGTGCCAGCAGTGAGGCCGGGGGGACGAGCTCCTATAATTCACCCCTCCACTTT	CASSEAGGTSSYNSPLHF
TRBV6-2/TRBV6-3	TRBJ1-1	-	-	TGTGCCAGCAGTTACGGTCTAGGGAGGACTGAAGCTTTCTTT	CASSYGLGRTEAFF
TRBV29-1	TRBJ2-5	-	-	TGCAGCGTTTGGGAACAGGCTGGGGAGACCCAGTACTTC	CSVWEQAGETQYF
TRBV18	TRBJ1-2	-	-	TGTGCCAGCTCACCCGTTAGGGTTACCACTAACTATGGCTACACCTTC	CASSPVRVTTNYGYTF
TRBV19	TRBJ2-2	-	once	TGTGCCAGCAACGCGGGGACCGCGAACACCGGGGAGCTGTTTTTT	CASNAGTANTGELFF
TRBV6-1	TRBJ2-3	TRBD2	-	TGTGCCAGCAGTGAACTAGCGGGATCGGATACGCAGTATTTT	CASSELAGSDTQYF
TRBV7-2	TRBJ2-7	TRBD1	-	TGTGCCAGCAGCTTAGGAGGACAGGGTGAGGACGAGCAGTACTTC	CASSLGGQGEDEQYF
TRBV27	TRBJ2-7	-	-	TGTGCCAGCAGGGGAGGGGGGGAACCTGGCTACGAGCAGTACTTC	CASRGGGEPGYEQYF
TRBV19	TRBJ2-3	TRBD2	-	TGTGCCAGTAATAAGGCGGGAGGGAGCACAGATACGCAGTATTTT	CASNKAGGSTDTQYF
TRBV19	TRBJ2-1	-	-	TGTGCCAGTAGTATACTCGGGGGCCGAGGAGGCAATGAGCAGTTCTTC	CASSILGGRGGNEQFF
TRBV30	TRBJ1-4	TRBD1	-	TGTGCCTGGAGTGTACCACAGGGGGGGAATGAAAAACTGTTTTTT	CAWSVPQGGNEKLFF
TRBV5-4	TRBJ1-2	TRBD1	-	TGTGCCAGCAGCCTAGATTGGGACAGGGGAAGAGGAGGCTACACCTTC	CASSLDWDRGRGGYTF
TRBV27	TRBJ1-6	-	-	TGTGCCAGCAGTTACAAACAGGGAAGCTCCTATAATTCACCCCTCCACTTT	CASSYKQGSSYNSPLHF
TRBV7-2	TRBJ1-3	-	-	TGTGCCAGCGCTGGGGTGTCCGGAAACACCATATATTTT	CASAGVSGNTIYF
TRBV7-2	TRBJ2-7	TRBD2	-	TGTGCCAGCAGCGGCCGGACTAGCGGGAGTTACGAGCAGTACTTC	CASSGRTSGSYEQYF
TRBV5-1	TRBJ1-2	-	-	TGCGCCAGCAGCTTGGGTCGGGCAGGGGTTAACTATGGCTACACCTTC	CASSLGRAGVNYGYTF
TRBV10-3	TRBJ1-1	-	-	TGTGCCATCAGTGAACACGGGACCCAGAACACTGAAGCTTTCTTT	CAISEHGTQNTEAFF
TRBV4-2	TRBJ2-5	TRBD2	-	TGTGCCAGCAGCCCTAGCGGGGGGGTCCAAGAGACCCAGTACTTC	CASSPSGGVQETQYF
TRBV7-2	TRBJ2-7	TRBD2	-	TGTGCCAGCAGCCCTAGCGGGATCGAGCAGTACTTC	CASSPSGIEQYF
TRBV9	TRBJ2-5	TRBD2	-	TGTGCCAGCAGCGCCGGGACTAGCGGGGACCAAGAGACCCAGTACTTC	CASSAGTSGDQETQYF
TRBV5-1	TRBJ1-2	-	few	TGCGCCAGCAGCGCGGGGGGCGCAAACGGAGCAAACTATGGCTACACCTTC	CASSAGGANGANYGYTF